This record covers a single T cell receptor beta chain. The germline V gene encodes CDR1 MGHRA and CDR2 YSYEKL. V was cut by 1 base and J by 7 bases, with 17 bases left in between. The CDR3 spans 16 residues. This sample stems from a study of blood T cell repertoires in COVID-19. Across the study: From the United States, Italy and Spain came samples of acute and convalescent COVID-19. PBMCs, B-cell-depleted T cells, or T cells were the source of the cDNA or gDNA that made up the material.

Methods used by the authors: Using reference gene primer amplification, nucleated cell counts were estimated. Measured with immunoSEQ multiplex PCR; TCRdb has only the in-frame clones, and not every one. V and J calls plus clone size are reproduced from that table; the DNA served to infer D and trimming. The data contain fewer than 250,000 clones, 86% of them singletons. Sequenced material: peripheral blood. This clonotype was obtained from a woman aged 45-65 years with acute or convalescent COVID-19. The chain links TRBV4-1 to TRBJ1-5, with a tentative D call TRBD1 (6 bases). CDR3 sequence reads: CASSQGPQGIGQPQHF. The CDR3 nucleotides are TGCGCCAGCAGCCAAGGTCCACAGGGTATTGGGCAGCCCCAGCATTTT.